The 4 T cell receptor beta chains below all came from one sample that was sequenced in a study of blood T cell repertoires in COVID-19. Data came from immunoSEQ multiplex PCR; TCRdb stores just in-frame clones and leaves some out. Of 200,000 to 250,000 clones detected, around 87% appear once; the ten largest clones hold under 9%. Sequencing was carried out using peripheral blood. These TCRs come from a woman in her 70s with active or convalescent COVID-19.

The V gene is TRBV6-5, the J gene TRBJ1-1, with 11 bases identical to TRBD1. In germline, CDR1 is MNHEY, CDR2 SVGAGI. The CDR3 has 14 residues. Unmatched junction bases numbered 4, after V lost 5 bases and J lost 5 bases. The CDR3 DNA follows: TGTGCCAGCAGTACTAGGGACAGGGGGACTGAAGCTTTCTTT. Translating gives CASSTRDRGTEAFF.

This rearrangement joins TRBV5-1 to TRBJ2-7, with TRBD2 matching over 10 bases. The CDR3 has 15 residues. The germline gives CDR1 SGHRS, CDR2 YFSETQ. With V trimmed by 5 bases and J by 0 bases, 5 bases remained unmatched. CDR3 residues: CASRFSGGPSYEQYF. CDR3 DNA sequence: TGCGCCAGCAGATTTAGCGGGGGGCCCTCCTACGAGCAGTACTTC.

This clone was detected only a few times. V gene TRBV5-4 combines with J gene TRBJ2-5, with D unresolved. V gave up 0 bases and J gave up 1 base, with 7 bases separating them. This CDR3 has 14 residues. Germline V gene lookup returns CDR1 SGHNT and CDR2 YYREEE (reference sequence). CDR3 in amino acids: CASSLVAVQETQYF. Here the CDR3 DNA reads TGTGCCAGCAGCTTGGTGGCGGTCCAAGAGACCCAGTACTTC. The full variable domain, completed using reference TRBV5-4 and TRBJ2-5, is ETGVTQSPTHLIKTRGQQVTLRCSSQSGHNTVSWYQQALGQGPQFIFQYYREEENGRGNFPPRFSGLQFPNYSSELNVNALELDDSALYLCASSLVAVQETQYFGPGTRLLVL.

This chain links TRBV7-3 with TRBJ2-2; maybe TRBD1 (5 bases). Looked up from germline, CDR1 is SGHTA and CDR2 is FQGTGA. CDR3 length: 16 amino acids. V lost 8 bases, J lost 0 bases, and 16 bases lay in between. As DNA, the CDR3 is TGTGCCAGCTCCCCCAGGGCGTACCCGAACACCGGGGAGCTGTTTTTT. This encodes CASSPRAYPNTGELFF.